Sequencing of this TCR beta chain was carried out in a study of blood T cell repertoires in COVID-19. Across the study: The cDNA or gDNA used as material had been derived from T cells, B-cell-depleted T cells, or PBMCs.

The germline gives CDR1 SGHTA, CDR2 FQGNSA. The CDR3 length is 14 residues. The V segment lost 3 bases and the J segment 7 bases; nucleotides outside the gene matches: 7. Sequenced by immunoSEQ multiplex PCR; TCRdb stores in-frame clones only, minus some. The table shows approximately 150,000 clones, with around 90% occurring only once. This clonotype was obtained from a woman in her fifties or sixties with acute or convalescent COVID-19. Sequenced input: peripheral blood. The J gene is TRBJ2-7, the V gene TRBV7-2; 9 positions match TRBD1. CDR3 bases: TGTGCCAGCAGCTTCGGACAGGGGCCTGGGGAGCAGTACTTC. This encodes CASSFGQGPGEQYF.